The 16 T cell receptor beta chains given below trace back to one sample, sequenced in a study of cytomegalovirus exposure and HLA in healthy donors. In the PCR, 60 Vbeta and 13 Jbeta primers were used. TCRdb keeps only in-frame clones here, not all; method: immunoSEQ multiplex PCR. The sample records about 130,000 clones, about 74% being singletons. Sequencing was performed on PBMCs. Every receptor here comes from a woman in her forties or fifties in good health and CMV-seropositive.

The chain is built from TRBV5-6 and TRBJ2-1; tentative D call: TRBD2 (6 bases). The CDR3 extends over 17 amino acids. V lost 1 base and J 0 bases, leaving 14 bases between the germline ends. Germline-derived CDR1 and CDR2 are SGHDT and YYEEEE. The DNA for the CDR3 is TGTGCCAGCAGCTTGTTCGGGGGTTTGGGCTCCTACAATGAGCAGTTCTTC. Encoded protein: CASSLFGGLGSYNEQFF. Combining the CDR3 with reference TRBV5-6 and TRBJ2-1 gives the whole variable domain DAGVTQSPTHLIKTRGQQVTLRCSPKSGHDTVSWYQQALGQGPQFIFQYYEEEERQRGNFPDRFSGHQFPNYSSELNVNALLLGDSALYLCASSLFGGLGSYNEQFFGPGTRLTVL.

The J gene is TRBJ2-7, the V gene TRBV29-1; D gene uncertain. V gave up 4 bases and J gave up 1 base, with 11 bases separating them. The CDR3 is made up of 13 amino acids. The V gene's germline CDR1 is SQVTM and CDR2 ANQGSEA. The CDR3 DNA reads TGCAGCGTTGTTCCCAGGCTATCCTACGAGCAGTACTTC. Amino acid sequence: CSVVPRLSYEQYF.

The rearrangement joins TRBV10-3 to TRBJ2-1; perhaps TRBD2 as D (5 bases). The CDR3 is 14 residues long. Germline CDR1 is ENHRY and CDR2 is SYGVKD. V lost 11 bases and J lost 6, with 20 bases in between. CDR3 protein: CAAVDSDSRNEQFF. The DNA of the CDR3 is TGTGCCGCCGTGGACTCAGATTCCCGCAATGAGCAGTTCTTC.

J is TRBJ1-2 and V is TRBV5-5; 7 nucleotides agree with TRBD1. CDR1 is SGHKS and CDR2 is YYEKEE in the germline V gene (reference sequence). The V gene end was trimmed by 0 bases and the J gene end by 2 bases; junction bases not matched to a gene: 4. This CDR3 contains 15 residues. The CDR3 nucleotides are TGTGCCAGCAGCTTGGGGGACAGTGTGAACTATGGCTACACCTTC. It translates to CASSLGDSVNYGYTF.

This clone was found once. V gene TRBV11-3 combines with J gene TRBJ2-1, with 7 bases identical to TRBD2. V dropped 5 bases and J dropped 8; count of bases not matched to a gene: 15. This CDR3 is built from 16 residues. Germline V gene lookup returns CDR1 SGHNT and CDR2 YENEEA. CDR3: CASSAGRTSRGYEQFF. The CDR3 nucleotides read TGTGCCAGCAGCGCGGGAAGGACTAGTAGGGGCTATGAGCAGTTCTTC.

The gene calls are TRBV11-3 and TRBJ2-1; 15 bases are shared with TRBD2. The CDR3 consists of 14 residues. Germline loops: CDR1 SGHNT, CDR2 YENEEA. V lost 3 bases and J lost 15; bases outside the gene matches: 6. CDR3: CASSFGTSGGMVFF. CDR3 nucleotide sequence: TGTGCCAGCAGCTTCGGGACTAGCGGGGGGATGGTGTTCTTC.

This rearrangement joins TRBV19 to TRBJ2-7; 9 nucleotides agree with TRBD1. From germline, CDR1 is LNHDA and CDR2 SQIVND (reference sequence). With 4 bases clipped from V and 3 bases from J, the junction kept 4 bases outside the gene matches. The CDR3 spans 14 residues. The CDR3 DNA is TGTGCCAGTAGTAAGGGGACAGGGTACTACGAGCAGTACTTC. Translated, it gives CASSKGTGYYEQYF.

V gene TRBV5-1 combines with J gene TRBJ2-2; 7 bases align to TRBD1. Germline lookup yields CDR1 SGHRS and CDR2 YFSETQ. This CDR3 spans 14 amino acids. V trimming: 4 bases; J trimming: 5 bases; junction bases outside the gene matches: 5. This chain's CDR3 is CASSPGTVTGELFF. CDR3 DNA: TGCGCCAGCAGCCCCGGGACAGTGACCGGGGAGCTGTTTTTT.

DNA for the CDR3: TGTGCCAGCAGCATCGCAGGGGCTGCCTACAATGAGCAGTTCTTC. Protein: CASSIAGAAYNEQFF. The gene calls are TRBV11-2 and TRBJ2-1, with D possibly TRBD1 on 6 matching bases. The CDR3 is 15 residues long. CDR1 is SGHAT, CDR2 FQNNGV, per germline. Trimming took off 5 bases at V and 2 bases at J, with 13 bases between the two ends.

The gene calls are TRBV5-8 and TRBJ2-5, with TRBD1 identical over 8 bases. CDR1 SGHTS and CDR2 YDEGEE come from the germline V gene. This CDR3 is built from 13 residues. Trimming at V came to 3 bases and at J to 3 bases, leaving 1 base not matched to a gene. CDR3 sequence reads: CASSSDREETQYF. CDR3 sequence (DNA): TGTGCCAGCAGCTCGGACAGGGAAGAGACCCAGTACTTC.

This chain links TRBV2 with TRBJ2-5, with 9 bases that match TRBD1. The CDR3 is made up of 15 amino acids. Losses at the gene ends were 5 bases for V and 6 bases for J; bases not matched to a gene: 10. Germline CDR1 is SNHLY and CDR2 is FYNNEI. The CDR3 sequence is CASSPPGQGAKTQYF. The CDR3 region has the DNA TGTGCCAGCAGTCCTCCGGGACAGGGTGCGAAGACCCAGTACTTC.

This chain connects TRBV4-3 to TRBJ2-2; D uncertain. The CDR3 totals 15 residues. Germline V gives CDR1 LGHNA, CDR2 YSLEER. Trimming stripped 0 bases from V and 1 base from J, with 6 bases between. CDR3 in amino acids: CASSQDAVNTGELFF. In DNA, the CDR3 is TGCGCCAGCAGCCAAGATGCGGTGAACACCGGGGAGCTGTTTTTT.

The CDR3, as DNA: TGTGCCAGCAGCTCATACGCAAGGACAGGGGTTGCAGATACGCAGTATTTT. Translated: CASSSYARTGVADTQYF. The V and J genes are TRBV7-9 and TRBJ2-3; 9 bases line up with TRBD1. With V trimmed by 4 bases and J by 4 bases, 12 bases remained unmatched. The CDR3 is 17 amino acids. Germline CDR1 SEHNR, CDR2 FQNEAQ (reference sequence).

The chain couples TRBV7-8 to TRBJ2-2, with D perhaps matching TRBD2 (5 bases). The CDR3 contains 17 residues. The V gene lost 5 bases and the J gene lost 2 bases, with 18 bases spanning the gap. Germline CDR1 is SGHVS and CDR2 is FQNEAQ. This CDR3 reads CASSRPPAGLNTGELFF. As DNA, the CDR3 is TGTGCCAGCAGCCGGCCCCCGGCAGGACTTAACACCGGGGAGCTGTTTTTT.

The CDR3 coding sequence is TGTGCCAGCAGTCAATCAGACAGGAGCTACGAGCAGTACTTC. Protein: CASSQSDRSYEQYF. The chain joins TRBV6-6 to TRBJ2-7; possibly TRBD1 for D (6 bases). V lost 5 bases, J lost 3 bases, and 14 bases lay in between. The CDR3 has 14 residues. The germline CDR1 and CDR2 sequences are MNHNY and SVGAGI (reference sequence).

A single count supports this clone. The chain couples TRBV6-1 to TRBJ2-7; D is unclear. Trimming stripped 1 base from V and 1 base from J, with 2 bases between. CDR1 is MNHNS, CDR2 SASEGT, per germline. CDR3 size: 12 residues. The CDR3 protein is CASSEVSYEQYF. DNA for the CDR3: TGTGCCAGCAGTGAAGTATCCTACGAGCAGTACTTC.